Listed below are T cell receptor beta chains from one sample, sequenced in a study of CD8 T cells in Susac syndrome. TCRdb recomputed calls from the immunoSEQ multiplex PCR reads with MiXCR, one row per CDR3 protein. Among about 190,000 distinct CDR3 sequences listed, roughly 95% were seen once. Material for sequencing was CD4+ T cells from PBMCs. These receptor sequences come from a human donor in good health. Each CDR3 is given with its conserved first and last residue. D genes are given only for firm matches. Size is omitted from some rows. Given values are once, few, many or a class for expanded clones.

>TRBV5-6|-|TRBD1|TRBJ1-2
TGTGCCAGCAGCTCCTCCGGGACAGGGGTGGGTGGCTACACCTTC
CASSSSGTGVGGYTF
>TRBV4-3|-|-|TRBJ2-1
TGCGCCAGCAGCCAAGGGTGGCGCGGCTCCTACAATGAGCAGTTCTTC
CASSQGWRGSYNEQFF
>TRBV9|-|TRBD1|TRBJ2-3
TGTGCCAGCAGCCCTCCGGTGGGACAGGTGGGGGAACATACGCAGTATTTT
CASSPPVGQVGEHTQYF
>TRBV4-3|-|-|TRBJ1-2
TGCGCCAGCAGCCAAGATTCCAGCGTCCGCCAGTATGGCTACACCTTC
CASSQDSSVRQYGYTF
>TRBV6-5|-|TRBD2|TRBJ2-1
TGTGCCAGCAGTTACGGTAGGGACTACATATACAATGAGCAGTTCTTC
CASSYGRDYIYNEQFF
>TRBV5-1|-|-|TRBJ1-2
TGCGCCAGCAGCTTGGGCAGCACGAAGGTCGATGGCTACACCTTC
CASSLGSTKVDGYTF
>TRBV7-9|once|-|TRBJ2-1
TGTGCCAGCAGATCAGTCCGGGGAATGGGCAATGAGCAGTTCTTC
CASRSVRGMGNEQFF
>TRBV25-1|few|-|TRBJ2-1
TGTGCCAGCAGTTCCAATGAGCAGTTCTTC
CASSSNEQFF
>TRBV5-6|-|-|TRBJ1-3
TGTGCCAGCAGCTCGACTTTCGGGTTCTCTGGAAACACCATATATTTT
CASSSTFGFSGNTIYF
>TRBV12-3/TRBV12-4|once|-|TRBJ2-5
TGTGCCAGCAGTTTTTACAGGGCGGAGACCCAGTACTTC
CASSFYRAETQYF
>TRBV3-1|-|TRBD1|TRBJ1-1
TGTGCCAGCAGCCGAGAGACAGGGATCATTGAAGCTTTCTTT
CASSRETGIIEAFF
>TRBV7-2|-|TRBD1|TRBJ2-7
TGTGCCAGCAGCTTAGGGGACAGAAACTACGAGCAGTACTTC
CASSLGDRNYEQYF
>TRBV2|-|TRBD1|TRBJ1-6
TGTGCCAGCAGTACCGGGACAGGATCACCCCTCCACTTT
CASSTGTGSPLHF
>TRBV7-9|-|TRBD1|TRBJ2-6
TGTGCCAGCAGCTTCGGGACAGGGGGCTCTGGGGCCAACGTCCTGACTTTC
CASSFGTGGSGANVLTF
>TRBV24-1|-|TRBD1|TRBJ2-1
TGTGCCACCAGGGGGACCGGGACAGCCTACAATGAGCAGTTCTTC
CATRGTGTAYNEQFF
>TRBV3-1|-|-|TRBJ1-1
TGTGCCAGCAGCCAACCACAGGAAGGGGCTTTCTTT
CASSQPQEGAFF
>TRBV30|-|-|TRBJ2-2
TGTGCCTGGAGTGTATACGGTTTCCCCGGGGAGCTGTTTTTT
CAWSVYGFPGELFF